This T cell receptor beta chain was obtained from a study of T cells in localized non-small cell lung cancer. Here immunoSEQ multiplex PCR was the method, and the copy in TCRdb shows in-frame clones only, minus some. This sample yields tens of thousands of clones, of which over 75% are seen a single time; 25% to 30% belongs to the top ten. Points on this clone: Its target is not known.

Study observations and caveats: Sequencing, confined to only one tumor region, leaves heterogeneity possible. Appearing in adjacent lung were a median approximately 50 of the top 100 tumor clones. The highest T cell clonality was in uninvolved adjacent lung, above tumor.

Trimming removed 3 bases from V and 0 bases from J, with 6 bases in between. The length of the CDR3 is 14 residues. In germline, CDR1 is LNHNV, CDR2 YYDKDF (reference sequence). This chain uses TRBV15 with TRBJ1-3; unclear D gene. This clonotype was obtained from a male donor aged 60 or over with stage I squamous cell lung carcinoma. The starting material was peripheral blood, obtained before any cancer treatment. The CDR3 DNA follows: TGTGCCACCAGCAGGGGGAACTCTGGAAACACCATATATTTT. It codes for CATSRGNSGNTIYF.